Listed below are T cell receptor beta chains from one sample, sequenced in a study of blood T cell repertoires in COVID-19. Clones were read by immunoSEQ multiplex PCR, and TCRdb kept only the in-frame ones, dropping some. The table has fewer than 250,000 clones, 65% to 90% seen once; the top ten hold 4.4%. Sequences were obtained from peripheral blood. The receptors come from a man in his forties or fifties with acute or convalescent COVID-19. Both conserved end residues are part of each CDR3. D genes are given only for firm matches. The size field is filled for only some rows; it gives once, few, many or a size class.

clone size,D gene,J gene,V gene,CDR3 protein,CDR3 DNA
few,-,TRBJ1-1,TRBV6-5,CASTVRITQGTEAFF,TGTGCCAGCACTGTCCGGATAACCCAGGGGACTGAAGCTTTCTTT
once,TRBD1,TRBJ2-1,TRBV10-3,CAISGTGPGTGDNEQFF,TGTGCCATCAGTGGGACAGGACCCGGGACAGGGGACAATGAGCAGTTCTTC
-,TRBD1,TRBJ1-5,TRBV6-5,CASSGGQFSNQPQHF,TGTGCCAGCAGCGGGGGACAGTTTAGCAATCAGCCCCAGCATTTT
-,TRBD2,TRBJ2-5,TRBV2,CASSDVLAGAFETQYF,TGTGCCAGCAGTGATGTTTTAGCGGGGGCGTTCGAGACCCAGTACTTC
-,-,TRBJ1-1,TRBV5-1,CASSSRGAMNTEAFF,TGCGCCAGCAGCTCCCGGGGGGCCATGAACACTGAAGCTTTCTTT
-,-,TRBJ1-1,TRBV27,CASSLSTGGLMNTEAFF,TGTGCCAGCAGTTTATCAACCGGGGGATTAATGAACACTGAAGCTTTCTTT
-,-,TRBJ1-2,TRBV29-1,CSVEERGNYGYTF,TGCAGCGTTGAGGAAAGGGGGAACTATGGCTACACCTTC
few,-,TRBJ1-1,TRBV4-1,CASSPRPWAISSGGTEAFF,TGCGCCAGCAGCCCCCGTCCCTGGGCCATATCATCCGGGGGGACTGAAGCTTTCTTT
once,TRBD1,TRBJ2-7,TRBV18,CASSGTGIGYEQYF,TGTGCCAGCTCCGGGACAGGAATTGGGTACGAGCAGTACTTC
once,TRBD2,TRBJ2-3,TRBV5-1,CASTLAGGQSDTQYF,TGCGCCAGCACCTTAGCGGGGGGGCAGTCAGATACGCAGTATTTT
-,-,TRBJ1-1,TRBV6-5,CASSYSSNRANTEAFF,TGTGCCAGCAGTTACTCGAGCAACAGGGCGAACACTGAAGCTTTCTTT
-,TRBD1,TRBJ1-1,TRBV5-4,CASSLDRGISTEAFF,TGTGCCAGCAGCTTGGACAGGGGGATTAGCACTGAAGCTTTCTTT
-,-,TRBJ2-3,TRBV2,CASSEPYTDTQYF,TGTGCCAGCAGTGAACCTTACACAGATACGCAGTATTTT
-,TRBD1,TRBJ2-1,TRBV7-2,CASSLGGTGVNNEQFF,TGTGCCAGCAGTTTGGGGGGGACAGGGGTCAACAATGAGCAGTTCTTC
-,-,TRBJ2-2,TRBV6-2/TRBV6-3,CASSLYETEGVTLNTGELFF,TGTGCCAGCAGTCTATACGAGACGGAGGGCGTCACGCTGAACACCGGGGAGCTGTTTTTT
-,TRBD2,TRBJ2-1,TRBV6-5,CASMPGLAGDNEQFF,TGTGCCAGCATGCCCGGACTAGCGGGGGACAATGAGCAGTTCTTC
-,TRBD1,TRBJ1-1,TRBV6-1,CASSEPGTGVHEAFF,TGTGCCAGCAGTGAGCCCGGGACAGGGGTGCATGAAGCTTTCTTT
once,TRBD1,TRBJ2-3,TRBV25-1,CASSDPGTGTDTQYF,TGTGCCAGCAGTGATCCTGGGACAGGCACAGATACGCAGTATTTT
-,TRBD2,TRBJ2-7,TRBV13,CASSLSAGGAPDEQYF,TGTGCCAGCAGCTTATCCGCGGGGGGCGCGCCGGACGAGCAGTACTTC
few,-,TRBJ2-1,TRBV19,CASSWGVGEQFF,TGTGCCAGTAGTTGGGGCGTAGGTGAGCAGTTCTTC
once,TRBD1,TRBJ2-7,TRBV7-9,CASSSRTGSYEQYF,TGTGCCAGCAGCTCCCGGACAGGGAGCTACGAGCAGTACTTC
-,-,TRBJ1-3,TRBV2,CASSVGVGTNLGNTIYF,TGTGCCAGCAGTGTCGGTGTTGGGACAAATTTAGGAAACACCATATATTTT
-,TRBD2,TRBJ2-2,TRBV10-2,CASRVGGASTGELFF,TGCGCCAGCAGAGTCGGGGGGGCCTCGACCGGGGAGCTGTTTTTT
-,-,TRBJ1-1,TRBV12-5,CASGLVNRGAEAFF,TGTGCTAGTGGTTTGGTGAACCGCGGGGCTGAAGCTTTCTTT